This TCR beta chain was obtained from a study of shared clonotypes between healthy human individuals. Sequencing was performed with immunoSEQ multiplex PCR; in TCRdb, only in-frame clones are kept and a portion is missing. Of about 560,000 clones listed, around three quarters are singletons. This clone has ten or more counts. V lost 4 bases and J 8 bases, leaving 18 bases between the germline ends. Per the germline V gene, CDR1 is SGDLS and CDR2 is YYNGEE. The CDR3 has 14 residues. This clonotype originated in a woman aged 40 to 50 in good health. Some clones in this sample may be carry-over from other donors' samples. The chain couples TRBV9 to TRBJ1-2; weak D call: TRBD1 (5 bases). The sample consisted of PBMCs. The chain's CDR3 is CASSPPGQAIGYTF. CDR3 bases: TGTGCCAGCAGCCCCCCGGGGCAGGCCATAGGCTACACCTTC.